The 21 T cell receptor beta chains below were found in one sample sequenced in a study of OX40 agonist ivuxolimab in advanced cancers. The table came from immunoSEQ multiplex PCR; TCRdb's copy has only in-frame clones and leaves some out. The sample consists of tens of thousands of clones, approximately 87% of them appearing once. The source was CD4+ or CD8+ T cells sorted from blood, collected in a trial of the OX40 agonist ivuxolimab. The receptors derive from an adult with an advanced solid tumor such as melanoma, head and neck, liver or kidney cancer.

The chain carries TRBV29-1 and TRBJ2-7, with TRBD1 matching 10 bases. The CDR3 runs to 15 residues. In germline, CDR1 is SQVTM, CDR2 ANQGSEA. After removal of 0 bases from V and 6 bases from J, the junction contained 8 bases not matched to a gene. Here the CDR3 reads CSVEDTGQGSIEQYF. In DNA, the CDR3 is TGCAGCGTTGAAGATACGGGACAGGGGTCCATCGAGCAGTACTTC.

The gene calls are TRBV2 and TRBJ2-3; 9 positions match TRBD2. The CDR3 runs to 14 residues. V dropped 3 bases and J dropped 4; count of bases not matched to a gene: 2. Germline lookup yields CDR1 SNHLY and CDR2 FYNNEI. In DNA, the CDR3 is TGTGCCAGCAGTGAGGCGGGAGGGTCAGATACGCAGTATTTT. Encoded protein: CASSEAGGSDTQYF.

The CDR3 DNA is TGTGCCAGCAGCTCAATTTTAGCGGGAGTCTACAATGAGCAGTTCTTC. Encoded protein: CASSSILAGVYNEQFF. The chain has TRBV11-2 and TRBJ2-1, with 9 bases that match TRBD2. The CDR3 consists of 16 residues. From germline, CDR1 is SGHAT and CDR2 FQNNGV. The trim removed 4 bases at V and 3 bases at J, leaving 7 bases unmatched.

This chain uses TRBV28 with TRBJ2-1, with D unresolved. The CDR3 covers 11 residues. V was cut by 2 bases and J by 6 bases, with 2 bases left in between. CDR1 is MDHEN, CDR2 SYDVKM, per germline. The CDR3 region has the DNA TGTGCCAGCAGTTTAAGCAATGAGCAGTTCTTC. The encoded protein is CASSLSNEQFF. The full variable domain, completed using reference TRBV28 and TRBJ2-1, is DVKVTQSSRYLVKRTGEKVFLECVQDMDHENMFWYRQDPGLGLRLIYFSYDVKMKEKGDIPEGYSVSREKKERFSLILESASTNQTSMYLCASSLSNEQFFGPGTRLTVL.

The rearrangement joins TRBV6-6 to TRBJ1-1; D perhaps matches TRBD1 (5 bases). Germline assignment: CDR1 MNHNY and CDR2 SVGAGI (reference sequence). Trimming took 2 bases from V and 4 from J, leaving 5 bases between them. This CDR3 is 12 amino acids long. The CDR3 sequence: CASSYGGTEAFF. The CDR3 DNA reads as TGTGCCAGCAGTTACGGGGGCACTGAAGCTTTCTTT.

The rearrangement links TRBV11-2 to TRBJ2-5; D is uncertain. V lost 3 bases and J lost 0, with 5 bases in between. The V gene's germline CDR1 is SGHAT and CDR2 FQNNGV. The CDR3 contains 13 residues. The CDR3 protein is CASSLGYQETQYF. For the CDR3, the DNA is TGTGCCAGCAGCTTGGGGTACCAAGAGACCCAGTACTTC.

The rearrangement links TRBV5-8 to TRBJ1-1; no definite D call. Germline V gene lookup returns CDR1 SGHTS and CDR2 YDEGEE. Trimming shortened V by 2 bases and J by 0 bases, and 11 bases separated the two germline ends. The CDR3 covers 15 residues. The CDR3 DNA reads TGTGCCAGCAGCTTTAAAGGGAGAATGAACACTGAAGCTTTCTTT. It encodes CASSFKGRMNTEAFF.

The gene calls are TRBV30 and TRBJ2-7; a weak D match, TRBD1 (6 bases). The CDR3 length is 14 residues. V lost 5 bases to trimming and J lost 2 bases, with 16 bases between them. The germline CDR1 and CDR2 sequences are GTSNPN and SVGIG (reference sequence). CDR3 sequence: CAWEGQSYPYEQYF. The CDR3 DNA is TGTGCCTGGGAAGGACAGTCTTACCCCTACGAGCAGTACTTC.

This chain links TRBV5-8 with TRBJ2-3; no firm D call. The V gene's germline CDR1 is SGHTS and CDR2 YDEGEE. The V end lost 1 base, the J end lost 2 bases, and 11 bases lay between the germline ends. This CDR3 is 15 amino acids long. For the CDR3, the DNA is TGTGCCAGCAGCTTGAGCAGGCTGAACACAGATACGCAGTATTTT. It is translated as CASSLSRLNTDTQYF.

This chain links TRBV5-6 with TRBJ2-7, with D possibly being TRBD1 or TRBD2 (5 bases each). Germline values: CDR1 SGHDT, CDR2 YYEEEE. The CDR3 contains 15 residues. Trimming cost V 3 bases and J 2 bases, with 15 bases left between them. The CDR3 DNA follows: TGTGCCAGCAGCTGGGCCGGGACGGTAACCTACGAGCAGTACTTC. It encodes CASSWAGTVTYEQYF.

Comment on this clone: Additional DNA sequences in this sample encode the identical CDR3. The chain carries TRBV7-2 and TRBJ1-1; no firm D call. Germline V gene data show CDR1 as SGHTA and CDR2 as FQGNSA. This CDR3 is 13 amino acids long. The V end lost 1 base, the J end lost 8 bases, and 11 bases lay between the germline ends. The CDR3 is CASSLERNPEAFF. CDR3 DNA sequence: TGTGCCAGCAGCTTAGAGCGGAACCCCGAAGCTTTCTTT.

This chain joins TRBV28 and TRBJ1-2; TRBD1 aligns across 10 bases. This CDR3 is built from 15 residues. V trimming: 6 bases; J trimming: 8 bases; junction bases outside the gene matches: 12. Germline V gene sequence: CDR1 MDHEN, CDR2 SYDVKM. The CDR3 here is CASSLLRDRGPGYTF. CDR3 sequence (DNA): TGTGCCAGCAGCTTGCTCCGGGACAGGGGACCCGGCTACACCTTC.

This chain links TRBV7-9 with TRBJ2-2; 11 nucleotides line up with TRBD2. V lost 5 bases and J lost 0; bases outside the gene matches: 5. Germline lookup yields CDR1 SEHNR and CDR2 FQNEAQ (reference sequence). The CDR3 length is 17 residues. The CDR3 DNA follows: TGTGCCAGCAGCCCAATAGCGGGAGGGGCGAACACCGGGGAGCTGTTTTTT. Translation gives CASSPIAGGANTGELFF.

The gene calls are TRBV7-9 and TRBJ1-4; D unresolved. In germline, CDR1 is SEHNR, CDR2 FQNEAQ (reference sequence). This CDR3 region has 13 residues. V was shortened by 1 base and J by 3 bases, with 3 bases between the two germline ends. This chain's CDR3 is CASSLGSNEKLFF. Written as DNA, the CDR3 is TGTGCCAGCAGCTTAGGCTCTAATGAAAAACTGTTTTTT. Looking up the rest from reference TRBV7-9 and TRBJ1-4 gives the full variable domain: DTGVSQNPRHKITKRGQNVTFRCDPISEHNRLYWYRQTLGQGPEFLTYFQNEAQLEKSRLLSDRFSAERPKGSFSTLEIQRTEQGDSAMYLCASSLGSNEKLFFGSGTQLSVL.

The CDR3 reads CASSLWDQNTEAFF. DNA of the CDR3: TGTGCCAGCAGCCTTTGGGACCAGAACACTGAAGCTTTCTTT. The chain carries TRBV28 and TRBJ1-1; the D gene is possibly TRBD1 (5 bases). The V gene lost 6 bases and the J gene lost 1 base, with 12 bases spanning the gap. CDR3 size: 14 residues. Germline loops: CDR1 MDHEN, CDR2 SYDVKM.

This clone showed up just a few times. The V gene is TRBV18, the J gene TRBJ2-3; 11 nucleotides match TRBD2. V gave up 2 bases and J gave up 0 bases; unmatched junction bases: 7. This CDR3 has 18 amino acids. CDR1 is KGHSH and CDR2 is LQKENI in the germline V gene. The CDR3 DNA reads as TGTGCCAGCTCACCAAGGCTAGCGGGAGGCCCTAGCACAGATACGCAGTATTTT. This sequence encodes CASSPRLAGGPSTDTQYF.

A single count supports this clone. This chain uses TRBV29-1 with TRBJ1-4; D uncertain. Germline V gene lookup returns CDR1 SQVTM and CDR2 ANQGSEA. Trimming shortened V by 5 bases and J by 11 bases, and 15 bases separated the two germline ends. The CDR3 runs to 12 residues. The CDR3 spells CSVSYREPKLFF. The CDR3 coding sequence is TGCAGCGTTTCGTACCGGGAGCCGAAACTGTTTTTT.

The chain couples TRBV7-2 to TRBJ1-6; TRBD1 agrees at 7 bases. The germline V gene has CDR1 SGHTA and CDR2 FQGNSA. The J segment lost 7 bases and the V segment lost 0 bases, leaving 3 bases of the junction unmatched. This CDR3 has 15 residues. The CDR3: CASSLAPGQNSPLHF. The DNA of the CDR3 is TGTGCCAGCAGCTTAGCGCCGGGACAGAATTCACCCCTCCACTTT.

On this clone: One junction end disagrees with the germline gene, perhaps due to a read error. The chain uses TRBV4-1 and TRBJ1-2, with a weak D call TRBD1 (5 bases). CDR1 MGHRA and CDR2 YSYEKL come from the germline V gene. The CDR3 extends over 15 amino acids. The CDR3 DNA follows: TGCGCCAGCAGCCAGGATCCCGGGACCGACTATCGCTACACCTTC. Translating gives CASSQDPGTDYRYTF.

J is TRBJ1-5 and V is TRBV27, with a tentative D call TRBD1 (6 bases). The V gene lost 3 bases and the J gene lost 2 bases, with 23 bases spanning the gap. Germline CDR1 MNHEY, CDR2 SMNVEV (reference sequence). The CDR3 has 19 amino acids. CDR3 nucleotide sequence: TGTGCCAGCAGTTTGTCCTCGGCGGGGGCGAATGGGGGCAATCAGCCCCAGCATTTT. Translating it yields CASSLSSAGANGGNQPQHF.

The rearrangement links TRBV9 to TRBJ1-6; 10 bases align to TRBD1. V shed 0 bases, J shed 6 bases, and the junction held 0 bases outside the gene matches. This CDR3 is built from 15 residues. Germline CDR1 SGDLS, CDR2 YYNGEE. The CDR3 region has the DNA TGTGCCAGCAGCGTAGGGACAGGGGGTAATTCACCCCTCCACTTT. Translating it yields CASSVGTGGNSPLHF.